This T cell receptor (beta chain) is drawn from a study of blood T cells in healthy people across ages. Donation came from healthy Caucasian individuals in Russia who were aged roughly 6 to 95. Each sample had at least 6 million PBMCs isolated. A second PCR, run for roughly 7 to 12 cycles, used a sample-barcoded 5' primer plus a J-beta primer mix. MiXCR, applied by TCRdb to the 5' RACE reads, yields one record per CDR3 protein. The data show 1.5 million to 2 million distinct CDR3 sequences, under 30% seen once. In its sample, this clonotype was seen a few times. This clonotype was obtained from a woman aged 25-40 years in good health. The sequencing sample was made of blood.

CDR3 region: CSDGTSGGRDTQYF. CDR3 coding DNA: TGCAGCGATGGGACTAGCGGGGGCAGAGATACGCAGTATTTT. The V gene is TRBV29-1, the J gene TRBJ2-3; 14 bases line up with TRBD2. The length of the CDR3 is 14 residues. Trimming at V came to 7 bases and at J to 5 bases, leaving 5 bases not matched to a gene. CDR1 and CDR2 from the germline V gene are SQVTM and ANQGSEA.